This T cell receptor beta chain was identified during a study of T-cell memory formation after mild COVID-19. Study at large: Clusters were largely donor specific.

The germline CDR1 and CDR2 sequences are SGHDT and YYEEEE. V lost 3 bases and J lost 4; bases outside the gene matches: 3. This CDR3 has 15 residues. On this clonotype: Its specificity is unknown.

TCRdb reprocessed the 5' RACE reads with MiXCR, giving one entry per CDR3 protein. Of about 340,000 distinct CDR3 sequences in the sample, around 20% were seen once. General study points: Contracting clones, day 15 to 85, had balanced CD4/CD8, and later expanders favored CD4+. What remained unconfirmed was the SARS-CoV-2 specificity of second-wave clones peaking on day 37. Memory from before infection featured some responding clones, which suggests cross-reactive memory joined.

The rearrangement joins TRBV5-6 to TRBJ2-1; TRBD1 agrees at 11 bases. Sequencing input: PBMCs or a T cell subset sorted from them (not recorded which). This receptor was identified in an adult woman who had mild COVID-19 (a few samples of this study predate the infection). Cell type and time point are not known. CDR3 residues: CASSWGQGVYNEQFF. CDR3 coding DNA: TGTGCCAGCAGCTGGGGACAGGGGGTTTACAATGAGCAGTTCTTC.